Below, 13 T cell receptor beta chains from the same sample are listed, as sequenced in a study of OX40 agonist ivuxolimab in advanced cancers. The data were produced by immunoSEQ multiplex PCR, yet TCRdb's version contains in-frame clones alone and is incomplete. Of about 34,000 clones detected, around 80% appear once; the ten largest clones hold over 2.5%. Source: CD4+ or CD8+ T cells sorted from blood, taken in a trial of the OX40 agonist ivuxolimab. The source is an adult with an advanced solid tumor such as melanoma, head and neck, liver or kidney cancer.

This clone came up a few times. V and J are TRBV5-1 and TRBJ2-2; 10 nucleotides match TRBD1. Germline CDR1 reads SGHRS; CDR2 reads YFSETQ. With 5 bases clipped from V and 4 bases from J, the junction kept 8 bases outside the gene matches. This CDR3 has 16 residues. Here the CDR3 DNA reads TGCGCCAGCAGTACCGGGACAGGGGTTAGCACCGGGGAGCTGTTTTTT. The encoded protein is CASSTGTGVSTGELFF.

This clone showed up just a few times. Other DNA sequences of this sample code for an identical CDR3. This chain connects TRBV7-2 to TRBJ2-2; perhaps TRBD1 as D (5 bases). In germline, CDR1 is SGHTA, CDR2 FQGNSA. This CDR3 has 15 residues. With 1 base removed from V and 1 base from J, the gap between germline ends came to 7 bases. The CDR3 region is CASSLVRGNTGELFF. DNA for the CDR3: TGTGCCAGCAGCTTAGTTAGGGGGAACACCGGGGAGCTGTTTTTT. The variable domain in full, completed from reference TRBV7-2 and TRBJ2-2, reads GAGVSQSPSNKVTEKGKDVELRCDPISGHTALYWYRQSLGQGLEFLIYFQGNSAPDKSGLPSDRFSAERTGGSVSTLTIQRTQQEDSAVYLCASSLVRGNTGELFFGEGSRLTVL.

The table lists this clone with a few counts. CDR3 sequence (DNA): TGCGCCAGCAGCAAGGCGGGGGGAACTGCCACAGATACGCAGTATTTT. This encodes CASSKAGGTATDTQYF. V gene TRBV4-1 combines with J gene TRBJ2-3; TRBD2 agrees at 8 bases. Germline V gene sequence: CDR1 MGHRA, CDR2 YSYEKL. The V segment lost 5 bases and the J segment 2 bases; nucleotides outside the gene matches: 9. CDR3 length: 16 amino acids.

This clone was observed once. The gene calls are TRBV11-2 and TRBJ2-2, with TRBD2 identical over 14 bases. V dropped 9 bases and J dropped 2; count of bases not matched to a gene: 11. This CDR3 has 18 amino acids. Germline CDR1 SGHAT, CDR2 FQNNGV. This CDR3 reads CASTAGTSGSSNTGELFF. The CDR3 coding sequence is TGTGCCAGTACGGCGGGGACTAGCGGGAGTTCTAACACCGGGGAGCTGTTTTTT.

CDR3 sequence reads: CASSFGAGETQYF. The CDR3 DNA reads TGCGCCAGCAGCTTCGGAGCAGGGGAGACCCAGTACTTC. V usage is TRBV5-1 and J usage is TRBJ2-5; possible D gene TRBD1, 5 bases. The CDR3 loop spans 13 amino acids. CDR1 SGHRS and CDR2 YFSETQ come from the germline V gene. V lost 2 bases and J lost 5, with 10 bases in between.

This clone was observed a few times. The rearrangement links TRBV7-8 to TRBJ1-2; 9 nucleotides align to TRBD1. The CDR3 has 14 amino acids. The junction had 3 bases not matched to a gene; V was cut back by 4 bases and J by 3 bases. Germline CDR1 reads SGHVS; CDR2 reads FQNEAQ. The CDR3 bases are TGTGCCAGCAGCTCCCGGGACAGGGACTATGGCTACACCTTC. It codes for CASSSRDRDYGYTF.

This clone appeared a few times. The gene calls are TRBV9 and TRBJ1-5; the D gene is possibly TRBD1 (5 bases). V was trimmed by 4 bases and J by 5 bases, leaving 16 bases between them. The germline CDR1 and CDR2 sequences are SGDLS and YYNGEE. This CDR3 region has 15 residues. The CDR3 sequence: CASSFSGKSDQPQHF. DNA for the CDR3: TGTGCCAGCAGCTTTTCAGGGAAATCCGATCAGCCCCAGCATTTT. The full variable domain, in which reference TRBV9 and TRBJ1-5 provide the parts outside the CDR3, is DSGVTQTPKHLITATGQRVTLRCSPRSGDLSVYWYQQSLDQGLQFLIQYYNGEERAKGNILERFSAQQFPDLHSELNLSSLELGDSALYFCASSFSGKSDQPQHFGDGTRLSIL.

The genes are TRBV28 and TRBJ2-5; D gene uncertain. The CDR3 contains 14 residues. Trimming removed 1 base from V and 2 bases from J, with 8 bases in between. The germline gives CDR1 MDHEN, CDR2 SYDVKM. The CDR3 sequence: CASSLYGNQETQYF. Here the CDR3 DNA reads TGTGCCAGCAGTTTATACGGAAATCAAGAGACCCAGTACTTC. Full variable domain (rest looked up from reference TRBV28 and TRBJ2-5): DVKVTQSSRYLVKRTGEKVFLECVQDMDHENMFWYRQDPGLGLRLIYFSYDVKMKEKGDIPEGYSVSREKKERFSLILESASTNQTSMYLCASSLYGNQETQYFGPGTRLLVL.

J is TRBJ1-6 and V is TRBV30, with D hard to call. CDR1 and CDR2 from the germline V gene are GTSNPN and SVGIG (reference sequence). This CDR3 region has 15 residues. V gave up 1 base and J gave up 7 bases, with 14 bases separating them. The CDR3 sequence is CAWSAPGLRNSPLHF. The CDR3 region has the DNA TGTGCCTGGAGTGCACCCGGACTGAGGAATTCACCCCTCCACTTT.

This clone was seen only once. This CDR3 is CASSLDGTGGANYGYTF. The CDR3 coding sequence is TGCGCCAGCAGCTTGGATGGGACAGGGGGAGCTAACTATGGCTACACCTTC. The chain employs TRBV5-1 and TRBJ1-2; 11 bases fit TRBD1. Germline V CDR1 and CDR2: SGHRS, YFSETQ. The CDR3 is 17 residues long. Trimming at V came to 0 bases and at J to 0 bases, leaving 4 bases not matched to a gene. The full variable domain, with the rest looked up from reference TRBV5-1 and TRBJ1-2, is KAGVTQTPRYLIKTRGQQVTLSCSPISGHRSVSWYQQTPGQGLQFLFEYFSETQRNKGNFPGRFSGRQFSNSRSEMNVSTLELGDSALYLCASSLDGTGGANYGYTFGSGTRLTVV.

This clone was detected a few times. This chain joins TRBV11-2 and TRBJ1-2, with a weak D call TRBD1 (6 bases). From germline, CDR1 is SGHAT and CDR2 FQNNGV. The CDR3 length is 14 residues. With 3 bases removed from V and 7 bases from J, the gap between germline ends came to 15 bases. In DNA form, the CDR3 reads TGTGCCAGCAGCTTTGGGGGGCAGGGACGTGGCTACACCTTC. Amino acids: CASSFGGQGRGYTF.

Here the CDR3 DNA reads TGTGCCTGGAGTGTCACAGGGGGATTCTACGAGCAGTACTTC. This gives the protein CAWSVTGGFYEQYF. This chain uses TRBV30 with TRBJ2-7; 8 bases line up with TRBD1. Germline V gene data show CDR1 as GTSNPN and CDR2 as SVGIG (reference sequence). V lost 0 bases to trimming and J lost 3 bases; unmatched junction nucleotides: 4. The CDR3 spans 14 residues.

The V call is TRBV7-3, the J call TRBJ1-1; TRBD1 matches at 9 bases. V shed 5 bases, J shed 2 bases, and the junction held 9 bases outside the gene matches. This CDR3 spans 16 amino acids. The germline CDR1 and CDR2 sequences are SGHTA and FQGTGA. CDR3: CASSPGGDRANTEAFF. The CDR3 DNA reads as TGTGCCAGCAGCCCGGGCGGGGACAGGGCTAACACTGAAGCTTTCTTT.